These T cell receptor beta chains were read from a single sample in a study of blood T cells in healthy people across ages. Via MiXCR, TCRdb re-called the 5' RACE reads, giving one row per CDR3 protein. The sample records some 800,000 distinct CDR3 sequences, 40% to 50% being singletons. Sequenced sample: blood. The receptors shown here come from a man in his 60s in good health. CDR3s include the opening cysteine and the closing phenylalanine or tryptophan. A D gene is named only where the DNA matches it firmly. Only some rows state a clone size, as once, few, many or a class for expanded clones.

clone size | J gene | V gene | D gene | CDR3 protein | CDR3 DNA
. | TRBJ2-3 | TRBV2 | TRBD2 | CASRGRGETDTQYF | TGTGCCAGCAGGGGGCGGGGGGAAACAGATACGCAGTATTTT
. | TRBJ2-3 | TRBV11-2 | TRBD2 | CASRLGYGGAEDTQYF | TGTGCCAGCAGACTAGGTTACGGGGGGGCCGAAGATACGCAGTATTTT
. | TRBJ1-4 | TRBV27 | . | CASSLFEGSNEKLFF | TGTGCCAGCAGTTTATTTGAGGGGTCTAATGAAAAACTGTTTTTT
once | TRBJ1-2 | TRBV2 | . | CASSEAGTGYGYTF | TGTGCCAGCAGTGAGGCGGGGACCGGCTATGGCTACACCTTC
. | TRBJ1-4 | TRBV30 | . | CAWTVEATNEKLFF | TGTGCCTGGACCGTTGAGGCAACTAATGAAAAACTGTTTTTT
many | TRBJ2-7 | TRBV25-1 | TRBD2 | CASSGLQLAGGPLEQYF | TGTGCCAGCAGTGGACTCCAACTAGCGGGGGGGCCTCTCGAGCAGTACTTC
few | TRBJ2-4 | TRBV7-2 | . | CASSLALAGEAKNIQYF | TGTGCCAGCAGCTTAGCGCTGGCAGGGGAAGCCAAAAACATTCAGTACTTC
. | TRBJ2-7 | TRBV15 | . | CATSRVSYNEQYF | TGTGCCACCAGCAGAGTGAGCTACAATGAGCAGTACTTC
many | TRBJ2-7 | TRBV20-1 | TRBD1 | CSAKGQFSSYEQYF | TGCAGTGCCAAGGGACAGTTCAGCTCCTACGAGCAGTACTTC
. | TRBJ2-7 | TRBV20-1 | TRBD1 | CSARGLPHWGNPGTASYEQYF | TGCAGTGCTAGAGGCCTTCCACATTGGGGAAATCCCGGGACAGCCTCCTACGAGCAGTACTTC
few | TRBJ2-1 | TRBV13 | TRBD1 | CASSTGDRGNEQFF | TGTGCCAGCAGTACGGGGGACAGGGGCAATGAGCAGTTCTTC
. | TRBJ1-4 | TRBV7-9 | . | CASSLSTGANEKLFF | TGTGCCAGCAGCTTAAGTACTGGGGCTAATGAAAAACTGTTTTTT
. | TRBJ2-5 | TRBV2 | . | CASSEMEGQGKETQYF | TGTGCCAGCAGTGAAATGGAGGGGCAGGGGAAAGAGACCCAGTACTTC
. | TRBJ2-3 | TRBV6-5 | . | CASSYSRDSTDTQYF | TGTGCCAGCAGTTACTCTCGGGACAGCACAGATACGCAGTATTTT
. | TRBJ1-6 | TRBV7-9 | TRBD1 | CASSSRQGSSYNSPLHF | TGTGCCAGCAGCTCTCGACAGGGAAGCTCCTATAATTCACCCCTCCACTTT
few | TRBJ2-7 | TRBV12-3/TRBV12-4 | . | CASSFAVAYEQYF | TGTGCCAGCAGTTTCGCAGTAGCCTACGAGCAGTACTTC
. | TRBJ2-3 | TRBV24-1 | TRBD2 | CATSDSHGASGMSGITDTQYF | TGTGCCACCAGTGATTCCCACGGGGCTAGCGGGATGAGTGGGATCACAGATACGCAGTATTTT
few | TRBJ2-7 | TRBV3-1 | . | CASSSGFMSSYEQYF | TGTGCCAGCAGCTCCGGATTTATGAGCTCCTACGAGCAGTACTTC
. | TRBJ2-5 | TRBV5-6 | TRBD1 | CASSLFRDRGETQYF | TGTGCCAGCAGCTTATTCCGGGACAGGGGAGAGACCCAGTACTTC
few | TRBJ2-1 | TRBV24-1 | . | CATSGGQGTANNEQFF | TGTGCCACCAGTGGGGGCCAGGGGACGGCCAACAATGAGCAGTTCTTC
. | TRBJ2-7 | TRBV6-2/TRBV6-3 | TRBD2 | CATLPGLVGFDYEQYF | TGTGCCACCCTACCGGGACTAGTGGGATTCGACTACGAGCAGTACTTC
. | TRBJ1-1 | TRBV7-2 | . | CASSLSWGANTEAFF | TGTGCCAGCAGCTTATCTTGGGGGGCGAACACTGAAGCTTTCTTT
few | TRBJ2-7 | TRBV28 | . | CASKGKPGEQYF | TGTGCCAGCAAGGGCAAACCTGGCGAGCAGTACTTC
few | TRBJ1-5 | TRBV7-2 | . | CASSLVGSSNQPQHF | TGTGCCAGCAGCTTAGTAGGCAGCAGCAATCAGCCCCAGCATTTT
few | TRBJ1-6 | TRBV5-1 | TRBD1 | CASSFGTDYNSPLHF | TGCGCCAGCAGCTTTGGGACAGATTATAATTCACCCCTCCACTTT
. | TRBJ1-2 | TRBV27 | . | CASSPSAVGSYGYTF | TGTGCCAGCAGCCCCTCGGCAGTCGGAAGCTATGGCTACACCTTC
. | TRBJ1-1 | TRBV20-1 | . | CSARRTVALEAFF | TGCAGTGCTAGAAGGACCGTAGCGCTAGAAGCTTTCTTT
once | TRBJ2-7 | TRBV6-2/TRBV6-3 | . | CASRRHGTGYEQYF | TGTGCCAGCAGACGACACGGTACGGGTTACGAGCAGTACTTC
. | TRBJ2-1 | TRBV6-6 | TRBD1 | CASSYSQTGTQETQFF | TGTGCCAGCAGTTACTCCCAGACAGGGACCCAAGAGACCCAGTTCTTC
. | TRBJ2-1 | TRBV7-3 | . | CASSLISGRGSYNEQFF | TGTGCCAGCAGCTTAATCTCCGGCAGGGGTTCCTACAATGAGCAGTTCTTC
. | TRBJ1-5 | TRBV3-1 | . | CASSPSGSQPQHF | TGTGCCAGCAGCCCGTCAGGGAGTCAGCCCCAGCATTTT
few | TRBJ2-1 | TRBV6-5 | TRBD1 | CASSYDRGAYNEQFF | TGTGCCAGCAGTTACGACAGGGGGGCCTACAATGAGCAGTTCTTC
. | TRBJ2-7 | TRBV19 | . | CASSIGTALTYEQYF | TGTGCCAGTAGTATCGGGACCGCCCTTACCTACGAGCAGTACTTC
. | TRBJ2-5 | TRBV7-9 | . | CASSLGSLAETQYF | TGTGCCAGCAGCTTAGGGTCCCTCGCGGAGACCCAGTACTTC
many | TRBJ2-5 | TRBV15 | TRBD2 | CATSSRGGMETQYF | TGTGCCACCAGCAGTAGGGGAGGGATGGAGACCCAGTACTTC
few | TRBJ2-3 | TRBV29-1 | . | CSVELGTFRGDTQYF | TGCAGCGTTGAGCTGGGGACATTCCGAGGGGATACGCAGTATTTT
. | TRBJ2-1 | TRBV5-1 | . | CASSSGLKGGPNNEQFF | TGCGCCAGCAGCTCCGGACTGAAGGGGGGGCCCAACAATGAGCAGTTCTTC